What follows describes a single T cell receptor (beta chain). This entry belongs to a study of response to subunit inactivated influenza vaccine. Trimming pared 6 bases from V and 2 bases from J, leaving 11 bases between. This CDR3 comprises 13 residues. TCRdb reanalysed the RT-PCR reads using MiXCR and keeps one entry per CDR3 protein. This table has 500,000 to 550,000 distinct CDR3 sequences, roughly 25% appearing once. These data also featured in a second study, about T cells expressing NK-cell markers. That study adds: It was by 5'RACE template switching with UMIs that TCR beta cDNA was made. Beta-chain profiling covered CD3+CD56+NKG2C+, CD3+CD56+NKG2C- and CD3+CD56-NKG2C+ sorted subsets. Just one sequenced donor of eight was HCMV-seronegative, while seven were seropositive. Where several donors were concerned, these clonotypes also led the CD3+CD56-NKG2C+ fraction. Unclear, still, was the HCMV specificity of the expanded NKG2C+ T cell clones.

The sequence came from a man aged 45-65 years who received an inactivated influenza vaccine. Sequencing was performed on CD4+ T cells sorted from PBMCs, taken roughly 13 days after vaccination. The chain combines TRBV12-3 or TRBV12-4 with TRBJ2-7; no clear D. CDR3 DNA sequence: TGTGCCAGCAGGCCTGTGGGCACCTACGAGCAGTACTTC. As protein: CASRPVGTYEQYF.